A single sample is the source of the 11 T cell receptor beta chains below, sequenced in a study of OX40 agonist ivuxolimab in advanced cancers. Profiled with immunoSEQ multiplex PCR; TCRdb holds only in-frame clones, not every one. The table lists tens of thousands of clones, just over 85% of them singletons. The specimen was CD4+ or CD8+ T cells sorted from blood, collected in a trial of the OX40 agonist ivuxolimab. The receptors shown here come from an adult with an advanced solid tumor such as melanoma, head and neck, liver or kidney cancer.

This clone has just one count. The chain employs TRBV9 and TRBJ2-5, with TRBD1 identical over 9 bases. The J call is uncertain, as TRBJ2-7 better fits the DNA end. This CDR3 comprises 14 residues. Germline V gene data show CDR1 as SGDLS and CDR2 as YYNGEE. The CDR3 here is CASSVGTGTYEQYF. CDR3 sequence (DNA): TGTGCCAGCAGCGTGGGGACAGGGACCTACGAGCAGTACTTC.

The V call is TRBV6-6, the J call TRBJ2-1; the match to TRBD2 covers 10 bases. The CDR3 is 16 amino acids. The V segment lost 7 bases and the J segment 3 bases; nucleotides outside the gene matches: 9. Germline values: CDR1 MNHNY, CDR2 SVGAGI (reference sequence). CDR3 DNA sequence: TGTGCCAGCACTCAGGGACTAGCGACGATCTACAATGAGCAGTTCTTC. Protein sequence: CASTQGLATIYNEQFF.

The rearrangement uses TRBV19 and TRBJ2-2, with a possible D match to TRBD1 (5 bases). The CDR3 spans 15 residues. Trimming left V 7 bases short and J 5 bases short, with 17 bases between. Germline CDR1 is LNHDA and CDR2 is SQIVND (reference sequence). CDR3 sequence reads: CASNPDMTRTGELFF. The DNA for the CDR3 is TGTGCCAGTAACCCGGACATGACGAGGACCGGGGAGCTGTTTTTT.

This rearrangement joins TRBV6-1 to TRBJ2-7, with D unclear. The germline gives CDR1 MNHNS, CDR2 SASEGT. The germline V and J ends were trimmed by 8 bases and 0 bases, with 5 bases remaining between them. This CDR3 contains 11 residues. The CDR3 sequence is CASLSSYEQYF. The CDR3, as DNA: TGTGCCAGCCTCAGCTCCTACGAGCAGTACTTC.

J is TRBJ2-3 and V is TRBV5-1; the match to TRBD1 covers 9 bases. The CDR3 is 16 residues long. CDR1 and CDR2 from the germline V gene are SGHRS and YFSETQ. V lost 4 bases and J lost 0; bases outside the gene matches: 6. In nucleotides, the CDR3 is TGCGCCAGCAGCATCGGACAGGGGCCAAGCACAGATACGCAGTATTTT. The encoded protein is CASSIGQGPSTDTQYF.

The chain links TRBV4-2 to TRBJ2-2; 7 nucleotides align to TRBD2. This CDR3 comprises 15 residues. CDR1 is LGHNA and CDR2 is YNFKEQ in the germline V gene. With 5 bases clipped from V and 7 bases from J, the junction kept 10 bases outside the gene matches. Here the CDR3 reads CASSYLAVSDGELFF. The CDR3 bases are TGTGCCAGCAGCTATCTAGCGGTCTCGGACGGGGAGCTGTTTTTT.

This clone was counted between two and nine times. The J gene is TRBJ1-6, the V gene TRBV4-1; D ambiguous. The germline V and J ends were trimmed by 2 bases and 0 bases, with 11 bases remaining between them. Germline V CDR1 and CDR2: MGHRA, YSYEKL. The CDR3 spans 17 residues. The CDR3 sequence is CASSQNYRSSYNSPLHF. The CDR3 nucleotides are TGCGCCAGCAGCCAAAATTACCGGAGCTCCTATAATTCACCCCTCCACTTT.

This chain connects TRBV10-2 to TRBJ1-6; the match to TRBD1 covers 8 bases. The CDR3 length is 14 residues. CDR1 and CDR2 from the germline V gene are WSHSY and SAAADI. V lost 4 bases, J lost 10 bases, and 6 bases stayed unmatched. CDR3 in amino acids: CASSGGTGGSPLHF. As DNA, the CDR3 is TGCGCCAGCAGTGGGGGGACAGGAGGGTCACCCCTCCACTTT.

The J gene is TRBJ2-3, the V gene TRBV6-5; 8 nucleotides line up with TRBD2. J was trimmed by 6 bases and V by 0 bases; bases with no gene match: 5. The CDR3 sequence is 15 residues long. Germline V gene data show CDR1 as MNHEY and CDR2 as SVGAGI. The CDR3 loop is CASSYSDGGADTQYF. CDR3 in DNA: TGTGCCAGCAGTTACTCGGACGGGGGGGCGGATACGCAGTATTTT.

The CDR3 sequence: CASSRRTGGTDTQYF. CDR3 in DNA: TGTGCCAGCAGCCGTAGGACAGGGGGCACAGATACGCAGTATTTT. The chain combines TRBV13 with TRBJ2-3, with 9 bases identical to TRBD1. The germline V gene encodes CDR1 PRHDT and CDR2 FYEKMQ (reference sequence). Trimming cost V 5 bases and J 1 base; bases outside gene matches: 4. The CDR3 loop spans 15 amino acids.

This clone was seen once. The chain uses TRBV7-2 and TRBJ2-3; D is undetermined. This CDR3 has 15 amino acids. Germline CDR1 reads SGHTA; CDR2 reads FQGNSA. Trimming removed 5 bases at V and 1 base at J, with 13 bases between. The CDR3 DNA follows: TGTGCCAGCAGCCTCTGGGTTACGGGCACAGATACGCAGTATTTT. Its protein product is CASSLWVTGTDTQYF.